Each of the 26 T cell receptor beta chains below was sequenced from the same sample in a study of CD8+CD57+ T cells in acquired aplastic anemia. Template material for TCR beta VDJ and CDR3 profiling consisted of genomic DNA. TCRdb used MiXCR to reprocess the reads, holding one entry per CDR3 protein. The repertoire holds about 220,000 distinct CDR3 sequences, with 34% as singletons. Sequencing was performed on sorted CD4+, CD8+, or CD8+CD57+ T cells (not recorded which) from PBMCs. These receptors were collected from a human donor in good health, serving as a control.

This clonotype was picked up many times. The chain joins TRBV12-3 or TRBV12-4 to TRBJ1-5; no definite D call. The V gene lost 1 base and the J gene lost 7 bases, with 11 bases spanning the gap. The CDR3 extends over 14 amino acids. CDR3 sequence: CASSLERVLQPQHF. The CDR3 coding sequence is TGTGCCAGCAGTTTAGAGCGGGTCTTGCAGCCCCAGCATTTT.

This clonotype was counted ten times or more. The V call is TRBV6-1, the J call TRBJ1-2, with no clear D. Germline values: CDR1 MNHNS, CDR2 SASEGT. The CDR3 has 14 amino acids. Trimming cost V 6 bases and J 0 bases, with 11 bases left between them. The CDR3 protein is CASSSSEANYGYTF. The CDR3 DNA follows: TGTGCCAGCAGCAGCAGCGAAGCTAACTATGGCTACACCTTC.

This clonotype was seen a few times. V is TRBV12-3 or TRBV12-4 and J is TRBJ2-2; 16 bases are shared with TRBD2. After removal of 3 bases from V and 7 bases from J, the junction contained 5 bases not matched to a gene. The CDR3 runs to 17 residues. CDR3: CASSLGTSGRAFGELFF. CDR3 DNA sequence: TGTGCCAGCAGTTTGGGGACTAGCGGGAGGGCCTTCGGGGAGCTGTTTTTT.

The chain joins TRBV10-3 to TRBJ1-5, with D maybe TRBD1 (5 bases). V was pared by 2 bases and J by 6 bases, with 8 bases between. CDR1 and CDR2 (germline): ENHRY, SYGVKD. CDR3 length: 13 amino acids. DNA for the CDR3: TGTGCCATCAGTGAGGGGCAGGGTCAGCCCCAGCATTTT. Translated, it gives CAISEGQGQPQHF.

The chain links TRBV28 to TRBJ1-1; possible D gene TRBD1, 6 bases. The length of the CDR3 is 14 residues. CDR1 and CDR2 from the germline V gene are MDHEN and SYDVKM. Trimming took 8 bases from V and 1 from J, leaving 14 bases between them. CDR3 protein: CASYGGGRNTEAFF. For the CDR3, the DNA is TGTGCCAGCTACGGAGGGGGACGGAACACTGAAGCTTTCTTT.

The rearrangement uses TRBV10-3 and TRBJ2-7; 7 positions agree with TRBD1. This CDR3 is 16 amino acids long. In germline, CDR1 is ENHRY, CDR2 SYGVKD. Trimming cost V 0 bases and J 2 bases; bases outside gene matches: 7. The CDR3 DNA reads TGTGCCATCAGTGAGTCACCGGGGACAGTCCCCTACGAGCAGTACTTC. Amino acid sequence: CAISESPGTVPYEQYF.

This clonotype was picked up a small number of times. V is TRBV3-1 and J is TRBJ2-2, with 7 nucleotides matching TRBD2. The CDR3 length is 17 residues. Germline loops: CDR1 LGHDT, CDR2 YNNKEL (reference sequence). Unmatched junction bases numbered 8, after V lost 4 bases and J lost 0 bases. The CDR3 DNA follows: TGTGCCAGCAGCCGATCCCTAGCGGCAACGAACACCGGGGAGCTGTTTTTT. Protein: CASSRSLAATNTGELFF.

Only a few counts were recorded for this clonotype. The chain joins TRBV20-1 to TRBJ1-5; possibly TRBD1 for D (6 bases). CDR3 length: 14 amino acids. Germline assignment: CDR1 DFQATT and CDR2 SNEGSKA (reference sequence). V was trimmed by 5 bases and J by 1 base, leaving 12 bases between them. CDR3 sequence reads: CSALQGLSNQPQHF. The CDR3 DNA sequence: TGCAGTGCTTTACAGGGTTTAAGCAATCAGCCCCAGCATTTT.

This clonotype was counted ten times or more. The chain employs TRBV10-1 and TRBJ2-7; D remains ambiguous. V dropped 4 bases and J dropped 0 bases, with 16 bases sitting between them. Germline CDR1 WNHNN, CDR2 SYGVQD (reference sequence). The CDR3 runs 16 residues. CDR3 DNA sequence: TGCGCCAGCAGTGCAATCAGGCCCCCACGCTCCTACGAGCAGTACTTC. As protein: CASSAIRPPRSYEQYF.

This clonotype appeared once. The chain employs TRBV20-1 and TRBJ1-1, with 7 bases that match TRBD1. Trimming cost V 0 bases and J 6 bases; bases outside gene matches: 1. The CDR3 contains 12 residues. CDR1 is DFQATT and CDR2 is SNEGSKA in the germline V gene (reference sequence). CDR3 sequence (DNA): TGCAGTGCTAGAGATGACAGGGCTGAAGCTTTCTTT. Translation gives CSARDDRAEAFF.

The chain links TRBV20-1 to TRBJ1-3, with 9 nucleotides matching TRBD1. V lost 5 bases, J lost 4 bases, and 0 bases stayed unmatched. Germline lookup yields CDR1 DFQATT and CDR2 SNEGSKA (reference sequence). The length of the CDR3 is 12 residues. CDR3 DNA: TGCAGTGCTGGGACAGGGGGAAACACCATATATTTT. The encoded protein is CSAGTGGNTIYF.

This clonotype was counted ten times or more. This chain links TRBV12-3 or TRBV12-4 with TRBJ2-1; D unresolved. The CDR3 has 12 amino acids. V dropped 3 bases and J dropped 6 bases, with 6 bases sitting between them. The CDR3 loop is CASSFYGNEQFF. The CDR3 DNA reads as TGTGCCAGCAGTTTCTACGGCAATGAGCAGTTCTTC.

This CDR3 is CSVERARNTEAFF. CDR3 DNA: TGCAGCGTTGAGCGGGCTAGGAACACTGAAGCTTTCTTT. The chain carries TRBV29-1 and TRBJ1-1; D unclear. Germline CDR1 reads SQVTM; CDR2 reads ANQGSEA. V lost 3 bases to trimming and J lost 1 base, with 9 bases between them. The CDR3 sequence is 13 residues long.

This clonotype was seen a few times. With a much larger clone just one base away, this may be a read error. The rearrangement links TRBV20-1 to TRBJ2-3, with unresolved D. The CDR3 has 12 residues. CDR1 and CDR2 (germline): DFQATT, SNEGSKA (reference sequence). The CDR3 region is CSTSPRGDTQCF. The CDR3 DNA reads TGCAGTACATCACCCCGCGGAGATACGCAGTGTTTT.

This sequence joins TRBV2 and TRBJ1-4; 7 nucleotides line up with TRBD1. The CDR3 has 15 amino acids. Trimming took 8 bases from V and 4 from J; bases not matched to a gene: 10. The germline CDR1 and CDR2 sequences are SNHLY and FYNNEI. CDR3 residues: CASVRPTGLNEKLFF. In nucleotides, the CDR3 is TGTGCCAGCGTACGACCGACAGGGCTTAATGAAAAACTGTTTTTT.

The genes are TRBV29-1 and TRBJ1-1; D remains unclear. The length of the CDR3 is 11 residues. Per the germline V gene, CDR1 is SQVTM and CDR2 is ANQGSEA. V lost 3 bases, J lost 5 bases, and 7 bases lay in between. Here the CDR3 reads CSVDHGTEAFF. The CDR3, as DNA: TGCAGCGTTGATCATGGGACTGAAGCTTTCTTT.

The chain couples TRBV9 to TRBJ2-3; D could derive from TRBD1 or TRBD2 (5 bases each). Germline V gives CDR1 SGDLS, CDR2 YYNGEE. Trimming took 4 bases from V and 2 from J, leaving 11 bases between them. There are 14 residues in the CDR3. The CDR3 here is CASSRGATTDTQYF. The CDR3 DNA is TGTGCCAGCAGCCGAGGGGCTACCACAGATACGCAGTATTTT.

In its sample, this clonotype was seen once. The CDR3 reads CASQPKGGEQYF. CDR3 bases: TGTGCCAGCCAGCCGAAGGGGGGAGAGCAGTACTTC. The rearrangement joins TRBV19 to TRBJ2-7, with D perhaps matching TRBD1 or TRBD2 (6 bases each). The V end was cut by 9 bases, the J end by 7 bases, with 16 bases between. Germline V gives CDR1 LNHDA, CDR2 SQIVND (reference sequence). This CDR3 comprises 12 residues. Based on the CDR3 plus reference TRBV19 and TRBJ2-7, the full variable domain is DGGITQSPKYLFRKEGQNVTLSCEQNLNHDAMYWYRQDPGQGLRLIYYSQIVNDFQKGDIAEGYSVSREKKESFPLTVTSAQKNPTAFYLCASQPKGGEQYFGPGTRLTVT.

The J gene is TRBJ1-5, the V gene TRBV24-1; no reliable D call. The germline V gene has CDR1 KGHDR and CDR2 SFDVKD. The CDR3 spans 13 residues. Trimming removed 4 bases at V and 9 bases at J, with 12 bases between. The CDR3 nucleotides read TGTGCCACCAGTGAAACGACTTGGTTGCCCCAGCATTTT. It translates to CATSETTWLPQHF.

This clonotype was counted ten times or more. V and J are TRBV2 and TRBJ1-5; 7 bases align to TRBD1. The CDR3 has 13 amino acids. CDR1 and CDR2 from the germline V gene are SNHLY and FYNNEI. The J segment lost 6 bases and the V segment lost 7 bases, leaving 6 bases of the junction unmatched. CDR3 amino acids: CASTPQGGQPQHF. CDR3 DNA: TGTGCCAGCACCCCCCAGGGGGGTCAGCCCCAGCATTTT.

The rearrangement links TRBV7-9 to TRBJ1-2; the D is unclear. Germline lookup yields CDR1 SEHNR and CDR2 FQNEAQ (reference sequence). Deletions cut 6 bases from V and 6 bases from J, with 20 bases between. This CDR3 is 15 amino acids long. The CDR3: CASRNPDGSGDGYTF. The CDR3 DNA follows: TGTGCCAGCAGGAACCCGGACGGTTCCGGGGATGGCTACACCTTC.

The rearrangement uses TRBV24-1 and TRBJ2-7; D is uncertain. This CDR3 has 9 residues. Germline CDR1 KGHDR, CDR2 SFDVKD. The CDR3 sequence: CVTPYEQYF. As DNA, the CDR3 is TGTGTAACCCCTTACGAGCAGTACTTC.

This clonotype was counted ten times or more. The chain employs TRBV10-3 and TRBJ2-1, with D possibly TRBD1 on 5 matching bases. The CDR3 has 12 residues. V lost 2 bases and J 8 bases, leaving 7 bases between the germline ends. Germline CDR1 is ENHRY and CDR2 is SYGVKD. DNA for the CDR3: TGTGCCATCAGTGAGGACAGATATGAGCAGTTCTTC. Amino acid sequence: CAISEDRYEQFF.

The V gene is TRBV7-9, the J gene TRBJ2-7; D is undetermined. There are 13 residues in the CDR3. Germline V gene data show CDR1 as SEHNR and CDR2 as FQNEAQ (reference sequence). The ends were cut back, 5 bases at V and 3 bases at J, with 11 bases in the middle. The CDR3 DNA sequence: TGTGCCAGCAGCGCCGGGTCCTTCTACGAGCAGTACTTC. It yields the protein CASSAGSFYEQYF.

The chain couples TRBV11-3 to TRBJ2-2, with D unclear. With 3 bases removed from V and 5 bases from J, the gap between germline ends came to 10 bases. CDR3 length: 14 amino acids. Germline V gene sequence: CDR1 SGHNT, CDR2 YENEEA. CDR3 amino acids: CASSFSAYTGELFF. CDR3 DNA sequence: TGTGCCAGCAGCTTTTCCGCTTATACCGGGGAGCTGTTTTTT.

The sample holds many counts of this clonotype. The J gene is TRBJ2-3, the V gene TRBV20-1; 12 positions match TRBD2. Per germline, CDR1 DFQATT and CDR2 SNEGSKA (reference sequence). V was clipped by 5 bases and J by 4 bases; unmatched bases: 10. This CDR3 is 16 amino acids long. The CDR3 protein is CSASPLAGGGADTQYF. DNA for the CDR3: TGCAGTGCTTCACCACTAGCGGGGGGAGGGGCAGATACGCAGTATTTT.